The 4 T cell receptor beta chains below come from one sample, sequenced in a study of T cell repertoires in cytomegalovirus infection. The antigens of these receptors remain unknown. TCRdb re-called the reads through MiXCR, storing one row per CDR3 protein. The sample comprises some 150,000 distinct CDR3 sequences, about 31% of which are singletons, and about 56% rests with the top ten. This specimen was CD8+ T cells from cultured PBMCs, taken from culture after CMV antigen stimulation. Source of these receptors: a human donor in good health (CMV status not recorded). Some clones in this sample may be carry-over from other donors' samples.

The chain employs TRBV14 and TRBJ2-7; D gene uncertain. Looked up from germline, CDR1 is SGHDN and CDR2 is FVKESK. V dropped 1 base and J dropped 5 bases, with 9 bases sitting between them. CDR3 length equals 13 residues. This chain's CDR3 is CASSQVSDHEQYF. For the CDR3, the DNA is TGTGCCAGCAGCCAAGTGAGTGATCACGAGCAGTACTTC. Complete variable domain (other parts from reference TRBV14 and TRBJ2-7): EAGVTQFPSHSVIEKGQTVTLRCDPISGHDNLYWYRRVMGKEIKFLLHFVKESKQDESGMPNNRFLAERTGGTYSTLKVQPAELEDSGVYFCASSQVSDHEQYFGPGTRLTVT.

The chain is built from TRBV2 and TRBJ2-5; 14 bases map to TRBD2. The CDR3 loop spans 16 amino acids. Germline V gene sequence: CDR1 SNHLY, CDR2 FYNNEI. The V segment lost 6 bases and the J segment 5 bases; nucleotides outside the gene matches: 8. Here the CDR3 DNA reads TGTGCCAGCAGCCGGACTAGCGGGGGGTGGGGGGAGACCCAGTACTTC. Translated, it gives CASSRTSGGWGETQYF. The entire variable domain, with the rest obtained from reference TRBV2 and TRBJ2-5, is as follows: EPEVTQTPSHQVTQMGQEVILRCVPISNHLYFYWYRQILGQKVEFLVSFYNNEISEKSEIFDDQFSVERPDGSNFTLKIRSTKLEDSAMYFCASSRTSGGWGETQYFGPGTRLLVL.

This clonotype was detected a few times. This chain uses TRBV27 with TRBJ2-7, with 7 bases lining up with TRBD1. Germline V gives CDR1 MNHEY, CDR2 SMNVEV (reference sequence). This CDR3 region has 13 residues. The V and J ends lost 6 bases and 1 base, in that order; junction bases with no gene match: 3. CDR3 in amino acids: CASSWGQSYEQYF. The CDR3 DNA sequence: TGTGCCAGCAGCTGGGGACAGTCCTACGAGCAGTACTTC.

This clonotype has at least ten counts. This chain links TRBV7-8 with TRBJ2-7; D gene unclear. CDR1 and CDR2 from the germline V gene are SGHVS and FQNEAQ. With 5 bases removed from V and 7 bases from J, the gap between germline ends came to 15 bases. This CDR3 is built from 13 residues. CDR3 sequence reads: CASSPASVDEQYF. The CDR3 DNA follows: TGTGCCAGCAGCCCAGCTAGTGTTGATGAGCAGTACTTC. The whole variable domain, remainder taken from reference TRBV7-8 and TRBJ2-7, is GAGVSQSPRYKVAKRGQDVALRCDPISGHVSLFWYQQALGQGPEFLTYFQNEAQLDKSGLPSDRFFAERPEGSVSTLKIQRTQQEDSAVYLCASSPASVDEQYFGPGTRLTVT.